This TCR beta chain was retrieved from a study of blood T cells in healthy people across ages. Study results and caveats: Donor CMV status, an unknown factor, possibly confounded changes in expanded clonotypes.

Next came a second PCR, run for about 6 to 11 cycles, which used a sample-barcoded 5' primer along with a J-beta primer mix. Every molecule of cDNA carried a tag from a template-switch adaptor with 12 random nucleotides. From the 5' RACE reads, TCRdb called clonotypes with MiXCR, one entry per CDR3 protein. The data contain 550,000 to 800,000 distinct CDR3 sequences, over 20% of them seen just once; the ten biggest clones take up roughly 3.4%. In germline, CDR1 is SGHTA, CDR2 FQGNSA. This CDR3 has 14 residues. Worth noting for this clonotype: Its antigen is unknown. One end of the junction varies from germline; a read error may be responsible.

Extraction yielded at least 5.5 micrograms of total RNA per sample. This TCR came from an older man in good health. The V and J genes are TRBV7-2 and TRBJ1-1, with D perhaps TRBD1 (5 bases). What was sequenced was blood. The CDR3 spells CANSFAGQNTEAFF. In DNA form, the CDR3 reads TGTGCCAACAGCTTCGCCGGACAGAACACTGAAGCTTTCTTT. The whole variable domain, remainder taken from reference TRBV7-2 and TRBJ1-1, is GAGVSQSPSNKVTEKGKDVELRCDPISGHTALYWYRQSLGQGLEFLIYFQGNSAPDKSGLPSDRFSAERTGGSVSTLTIQRTQQEDSAVYLCANSFAGQNTEAFFGQGTRLTVV.